Only a few counts were recorded for the clone carrying this T cell receptor (beta chain). Its matching antigen is unknown. CDR1 is ENHRY, CDR2 SYGVKD, per germline. CDR3 size: 14 residues. The J segment lost 4 bases and the V segment lost 5 bases, leaving 7 bases of the junction unmatched. Together with a sample-barcoded 5' primer, a J-beta primer mix was included in a second PCR lasting about 6 to 12 cycles. Each cDNA molecule was tagged by a template-switch adaptor that had 12 random nucleotides. Each CDR3 protein is one row after TCRdb ran MiXCR on the 5' RACE reads. This table holds roughly 2 million distinct CDR3 sequences, roughly 52% found once. This entry comes from a study of blood T cells in healthy people across ages. General observations from the study: Naive CD4+ cell counts and diversity both ran higher in long-lived than in aged donors. Older age went with lower TCR beta diversity per million T cells, in a roughly linear way.

Each sample used at least 6 million PBMCs. This clonotype was obtained from a woman aged 40 to 50 in good health. V and J are TRBV10-3 and TRBJ2-5; the match to TRBD1 covers 7 bases. The sample consisted of blood. CDR3 sequence: CAISHGTVLETQYF. DNA of the CDR3: TGTGCCATCAGTCACGGGACAGTCCTAGAGACCCAGTACTTC.